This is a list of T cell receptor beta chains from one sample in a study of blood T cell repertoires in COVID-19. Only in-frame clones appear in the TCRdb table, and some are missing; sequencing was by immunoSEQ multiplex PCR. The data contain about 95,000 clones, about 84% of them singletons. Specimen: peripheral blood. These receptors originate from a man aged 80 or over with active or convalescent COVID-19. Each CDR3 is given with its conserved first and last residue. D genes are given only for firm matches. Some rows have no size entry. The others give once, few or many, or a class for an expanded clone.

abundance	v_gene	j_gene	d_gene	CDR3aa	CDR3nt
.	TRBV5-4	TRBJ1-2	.	CASSSGEDGYTF	TGTGCCAGCAGTTCAGGGGAAGATGGCTACACCTTC
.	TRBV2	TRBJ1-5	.	CASSETLDSYQPQHF	TGTGCCAGCAGCGAAACGCTGGACAGTTATCAGCCCCAGCATTTT
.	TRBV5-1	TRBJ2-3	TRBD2	CASSLLAGDPDTQYF	TGCGCCAGCAGCTTGCTTGCGGGGGACCCAGATACGCAGTATTTT
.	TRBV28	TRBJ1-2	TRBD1	CASSLGQANYGYTF	TGTGCCAGCAGTTTGGGACAGGCTAACTATGGCTACACCTTC
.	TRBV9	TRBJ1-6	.	CASSPRVRGSPLHF	TGTGCCAGCAGCCCCAGGGTTCGAGGATCACCCCTCCACTTT
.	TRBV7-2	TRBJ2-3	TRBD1	CASSRTGGSTDTQYF	TGTGCCAGCAGCAGGACAGGGGGTAGCACAGATACGCAGTATTTT
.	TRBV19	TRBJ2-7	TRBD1	CASSIRGQGSAYEQYF	TGTGCCAGTAGTATCCGGGGACAGGGGTCGGCCTACGAGCAGTACTTC
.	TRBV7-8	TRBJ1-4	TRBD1	CASSLGPGGQNEKLFF	TGTGCCAGCAGCTTAGGGCCCGGGGGACAGAATGAAAAACTGTTTTTT
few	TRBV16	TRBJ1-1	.	CASSQSTVGEAFF	TGTGCCAGCAGCCAATCCACAGTTGGTGAAGCTTTCTTT
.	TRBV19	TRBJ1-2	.	CASSISVGIEGYTF	TGTGCCAGTAGTATCTCGGTCGGGATAGAGGGCTACACCTTC
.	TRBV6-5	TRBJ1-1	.	CASSYSRAMNTEAFF	TGTGCCAGCAGTTACTCGCGGGCGATGAACACTGAAGCTTTCTTT
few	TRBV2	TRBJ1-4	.	CASSGVGGRYEKLFF	TGTGCCAGCAGTGGTGTTGGCGGAAGGTATGAAAAACTGTTTTTT
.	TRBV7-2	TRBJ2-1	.	CASSAQRVEQFF	TGTGCCAGCAGCGCACAGAGGGTTGAGCAGTTCTTC
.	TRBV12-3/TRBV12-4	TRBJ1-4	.	CASSGGEKLFF	TGTGCCAGCAGTGGGGGCGAAAAACTGTTTTTT
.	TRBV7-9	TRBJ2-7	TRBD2	CASSLVLAGGYEQYF	TGTGCCAGCAGCTTAGTTCTAGCGGGGGGCTACGAGCAGTACTTC
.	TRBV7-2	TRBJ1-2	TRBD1	CASSLGGQGAYGYTF	TGTGCCAGCAGCTTAGGCGGACAGGGGGCGTATGGCTACACCTTC
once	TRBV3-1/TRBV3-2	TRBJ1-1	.	CASSQAPGSSNTEAFF	TGTGCCAGCAGCCAAGCGCCCGGCAGTAGCAACACTGAAGCTTTCTTT
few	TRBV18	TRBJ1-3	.	CASSPTVAGNTIYF	TGTGCCAGCTCACCCACGGTTGCTGGAAACACCATATATTTT
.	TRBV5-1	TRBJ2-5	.	CASSNPPGDQYF	TGCGCCAGCAGCAACCCGCCGGGGGACCAGTACTTC
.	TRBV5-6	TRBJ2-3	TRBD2	CASSFYPERGNTDTQYF	TGTGCCAGCAGCTTCTATCCGGAGCGGGGGAACACAGATACGCAGTATTTT
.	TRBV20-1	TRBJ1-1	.	CSAWGAEAFF	TGCAGTGCTTGGGGAGCTGAAGCTTTCTTT
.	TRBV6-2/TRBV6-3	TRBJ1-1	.	CASSASRGFGMNTEAFF	TGTGCCAGCAGTGCCTCCCGGGGGTTCGGGATGAACACTGAAGCTTTCTTT
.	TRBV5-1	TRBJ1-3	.	CASSLSFQDTIYF	TGCGCCAGCAGCTTGAGTTTTCAGGACACCATATATTTT
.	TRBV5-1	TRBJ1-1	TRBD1	CASGPGQAYTEAFF	TGCGCCAGCGGGCCGGGACAGGCCTACACTGAAGCTTTCTTT
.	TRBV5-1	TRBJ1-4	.	CASSLGQGTNEKLFF	TGCGCCAGCAGCTTGGGGCAGGGCACTAATGAAAAACTGTTTTTT
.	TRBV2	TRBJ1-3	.	CARGTATGNTIYF	TGTGCCAGAGGGACTGCCACTGGAAACACCATATATTTT
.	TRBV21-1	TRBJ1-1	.	CASSKVQAGKNTEAFF	TGTGCCAGCAGCAAAGTCCAGGCAGGAAAGAACACTGAAGCTTTCTTT
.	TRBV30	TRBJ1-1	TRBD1	CAWSPAGGTEAFF	TGTGCCTGGAGCCCCGCAGGGGGGACTGAAGCTTTCTTT
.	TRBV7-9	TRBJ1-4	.	CASSLGSGGVEKLFF	TGTGCCAGCAGCTTAGGTTCGGGGGGCGTCGAAAAACTGTTTTTT
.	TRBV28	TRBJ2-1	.	CASSPTRDTQFF	TGTGCCAGCAGTCCTACCCGGGACACGCAGTTCTTC
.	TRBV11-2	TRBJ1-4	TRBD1	CASSSETGEREKLFF	TGTGCCAGCAGCTCCGAGACAGGGGAGAGGGAAAAACTGTTTTTT
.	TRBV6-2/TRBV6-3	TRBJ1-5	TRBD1	CASSYSARGQGAGQPQHF	TGTGCCAGCAGTTACTCGGCGCGTGGGCAGGGGGCTGGTCAGCCCCAGCATTTT
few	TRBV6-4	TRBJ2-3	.	CASSEGHTDTQYF	TGTGCCAGCAGTGAGGGACACACAGATACGCAGTATTTT
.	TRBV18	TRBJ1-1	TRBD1	CASSPIGTADREAFF	TGTGCCAGCTCACCAATAGGGACAGCAGATCGTGAAGCTTTCTTT
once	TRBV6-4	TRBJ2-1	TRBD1	CASRRQGNEQFF	TGTGCCAGCAGGCGACAGGGCAATGAGCAGTTCTTC
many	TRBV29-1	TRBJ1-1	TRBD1	CSVEESGQGWMAFF	TGCAGCGTTGAAGAGTCGGGACAGGGGTGGATGGCTTTCTTT
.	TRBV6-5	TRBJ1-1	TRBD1	CASREGQTAEAFF	TGTGCCAGCAGAGAGGGACAGACGGCTGAAGCTTTCTTT
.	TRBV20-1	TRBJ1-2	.	CSTVSNYGYTF	TGCAGCACAGTTTCTAACTATGGCTACACCTTC
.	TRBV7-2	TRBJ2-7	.	CASSLSRWDSIEQYF	TGTGCCAGCAGCTTAAGTCGTTGGGACTCCATCGAGCAGTACTTC
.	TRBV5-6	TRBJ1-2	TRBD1	CASSAARGLGYTF	TGTGCCAGCAGCGCAGCCAGGGGGCTTGGCTACACCTTC
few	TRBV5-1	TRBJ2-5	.	CASSLGGRETQYF	TGCGCCAGCAGCTTGGGAGGGAGAGAGACCCAGTACTTC
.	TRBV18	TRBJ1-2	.	CASSPNRDGYTF	TGTGCCAGCTCGCCAAACAGGGATGGCTACACCTTC
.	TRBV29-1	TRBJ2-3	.	CSVAPRDTQYF	TGCAGCGTTGCCCCTAGGGATACGCAGTATTTT
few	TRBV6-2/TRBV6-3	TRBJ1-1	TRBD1	CASSYTGTGTWAFF	TGTGCCAGCAGTTATACCGGGACAGGGACGTGGGCTTTCTTT
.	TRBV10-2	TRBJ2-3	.	CASSSRETGRDTQYF	TGCGCCAGCAGTAGTCGGGAGACTGGGCGAGATACGCAGTATTTT
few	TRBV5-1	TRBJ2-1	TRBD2	CASSSKVVGGGPGAGNNEQFF	TGCGCCAGCAGCTCCAAGGTCGTTGGCGGGGGGCCCGGGGCGGGGAACAATGAGCAGTTCTTC
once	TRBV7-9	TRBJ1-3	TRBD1	CASSTPGTAVPISGNTIYF	TGTGCCAGCAGCACGCCCGGGACAGCTGTTCCCATCTCTGGAAACACCATATATTTT
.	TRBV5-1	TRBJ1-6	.	CASSLDRVYNSPLHF	TGCGCCAGCAGCTTGGACAGGGTCTATAATTCACCCCTCCACTTT
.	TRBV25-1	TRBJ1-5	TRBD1	CASSGAQGTNQPQHF	TGTGCCAGCAGTGGGGCACAGGGGACGAATCAGCCCCAGCATTTT
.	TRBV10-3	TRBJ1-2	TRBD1	CATGDPGGGYTF	TGTGCCACCGGCGACCCAGGGGGTGGCTACACCTTC
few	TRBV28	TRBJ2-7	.	CATQQGSTYEQYF	TGTGCCACCCAACAGGGAAGTACCTACGAGCAGTACTTC
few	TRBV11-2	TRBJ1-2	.	CASSALRGTNYGYTF	TGTGCCAGCAGCGCACTCCGTGGGACAAACTATGGCTACACCTTC
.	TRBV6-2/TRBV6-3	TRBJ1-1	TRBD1	CASSSMDRVGTEAFF	TGTGCCAGCAGTTCCATGGACAGGGTAGGCACTGAAGCTTTCTTT
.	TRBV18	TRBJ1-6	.	CASSPSGSYNSPLHF	TGTGCCAGCTCACCATCGGGATCCTATAATTCACCCCTCCACTTT
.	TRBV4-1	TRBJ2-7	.	CASSQLPPSAVSYEQYF	TGCGCCAGCAGCCAACTACCTCCTAGCGCGGTCTCCTACGAGCAGTACTTC
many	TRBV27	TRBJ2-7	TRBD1	CASSPGRRPGQGHEQYF	TGTGCCAGCAGTCCTGGCCGGCGTCCGGGACAGGGCCACGAGCAGTACTTC